These 27 T cell receptor beta chains were sequenced from one sample in a study of identical twins. In TCRdb, the 5' RACE reads were re-called with MiXCR into one record per CDR3 protein. The sample contains around 230,000 distinct CDR3 sequences, roughly 10% of which appear only once. The specimen sequenced was memory (CD45RO+) T cells sorted from blood. The receptors shown here come from a woman younger than 30 in good health.

A few counts support this clonotype. The chain combines TRBV5-1 with TRBJ1-1; possibly TRBD1 for D (5 bases). The ends were cut back, 2 bases at V and 6 bases at J, with 11 bases in the middle. CDR1 SGHRS and CDR2 YFSETQ come from the germline V gene. The CDR3 is made up of 13 amino acids. In DNA, the CDR3 is TGCGCCAGCAGCTTTTCGGGGGGTTCTGAAGCTTTCTTT. Residues: CASSFSGGSEAFF.

There are many counts of this clonotype. The chain couples TRBV7-9 to TRBJ1-3; D perhaps matches TRBD1 (6 bases). The germline V gene encodes CDR1 SEHNR and CDR2 FQNEAQ (reference sequence). Trimming stripped 5 bases from V and 4 bases from J, with 12 bases between. This CDR3 spans 14 amino acids. CDR3 in amino acids: CASSPAGQGNTIYF. The CDR3 coding sequence is TGTGCCAGCAGCCCCGCCGGACAGGGAAACACCATATATTTT.

This clonotype was counted many times. The rearrangement links TRBV10-3 to TRBJ1-2, with D possibly being TRBD1 (5 bases). Trimming took 3 bases from V and 8 from J, leaving 13 bases between them. This CDR3 region has 13 residues. Germline-derived CDR1 and CDR2 are ENHRY and SYGVKD. The CDR3 bases are TGTGCCATCAGTGAAGGGACGCCCCCGGGCTACACCTTC. Amino acid sequence: CAISEGTPPGYTF.

In this sample, this clonotype turned up many times. J is TRBJ2-5 and V is TRBV29-1; possible D gene TRBD1, 7 bases. Germline assignment: CDR1 SQVTM and CDR2 ANQGSEA. V was trimmed by 6 bases and J by 5 bases, leaving 13 bases between them. The CDR3 extends over 12 amino acids. CDR3 DNA: TGCAGCGTGGGCAGGGGGGATGAGACCCAGTACTTC. Protein product: CSVGRGDETQYF.

The chain employs TRBV7-9 and TRBJ1-5, with no clear D. This CDR3 has 14 amino acids. Germline lookup yields CDR1 SEHNR and CDR2 FQNEAQ (reference sequence). Trimming stripped 3 bases from V and 2 bases from J, with 8 bases between. The CDR3 sequence is CASSFGMGNQPQHF. CDR3 DNA: TGTGCCAGCAGCTTTGGGATGGGCAATCAGCCCCAGCATTTT.

This clonotype has just a few counts. The chain employs TRBV29-1 and TRBJ2-6; D remains ambiguous. The length of the CDR3 is 14 residues. Germline CDR1 reads SQVTM; CDR2 reads ANQGSEA. The CDR3 DNA sequence: TGCAGTACCTCCGCGACCTCTGGGGCCAACGTCCTGACTTTC. Translation: CSTSATSGANVLTF.

This clonotype came up a few times. V is TRBV5-6 and J is TRBJ2-1; the match to TRBD2 covers 7 bases. The CDR3 runs to 17 residues. Trimming cost V 1 base and J 2 bases; bases outside gene matches: 9. The germline V gene has CDR1 SGHDT and CDR2 YYEEEE. The CDR3 nucleotides read TGTGCCAGCAGCTTGAGTCCTGGACTAGGTACCTACAATGAGCAGTTCTTC. Amino acids: CASSLSPGLGTYNEQFF.

This clonotype has more than one count but fewer than ten. The DNA for the CDR3 is TGTGCCAGCAGTTTTAGGACAGGGCCTAATGAGCAGTTCTTC. It yields the protein CASSFRTGPNEQFF. V and J are TRBV27 and TRBJ2-1; TRBD1 matches at 8 bases. V was pared by 3 bases and J by 7 bases, with 5 bases of the junction left unmatched. CDR3 length: 14 residues. CDR1 is MNHEY and CDR2 is SMNVEV in the germline V gene (reference sequence).

There are a few counts of this clonotype. V usage is TRBV12-3 or TRBV12-4 and J usage is TRBJ2-5, with 7 bases fitting TRBD2. This CDR3 is built from 14 residues. V gave up 4 bases and J gave up 5 bases; unmatched junction bases: 7. The CDR3 here is CASSSNWGGETQYF. The CDR3 DNA sequence: TGTGCCAGCAGTTCTAATTGGGGAGGGGAGACCCAGTACTTC.

The chain uses TRBV20-1 and TRBJ2-3; TRBD1 aligns across 9 bases. After removal of 3 bases from V and 4 bases from J, the junction contained 8 bases not matched to a gene. This CDR3 has 15 residues. Germline-derived CDR1 and CDR2 are DFQATT and SNEGSKA (reference sequence). CDR3 nucleotides: TGCAGTGCTAGCCCGGCCACAGGGGGCGCAGATACGCAGTATTTT. Its translation is CSASPATGGADTQYF.

There are many counts of this clonotype. Written as DNA, the CDR3 is TGCAGTGTCCAGGGCTACAATGAGCAGTTCTTC. This codes for CSVQGYNEQFF. This chain connects TRBV20-1 to TRBJ2-1; D is perhaps TRBD1 (5 bases). This CDR3 contains 11 residues. V lost 7 bases, J lost 3 bases, and 7 bases lay in between. Germline CDR1 reads DFQATT; CDR2 reads SNEGSKA (reference sequence).

This clonotype has at least ten counts. The chain employs TRBV5-1 and TRBJ1-2; D is undetermined. The CDR3 consists of 13 residues. From germline, CDR1 is SGHRS and CDR2 YFSETQ. V was clipped by 0 bases and J by 5 bases, with 8 bases between them. The DNA for the CDR3 is TGCGCCAGCAGCTTGGGGCGACGGTATGGCTACACCTTC. Translating it yields CASSLGRRYGYTF.

This clonotype was observed a handful of times. V and J are TRBV9 and TRBJ2-7, with 8 bases matching TRBD1. Germline CDR1 is SGDLS and CDR2 is YYNGEE. The CDR3 covers 15 residues. The trim removed 4 bases at V and 5 bases at J, leaving 11 bases unmatched. The CDR3 DNA follows: TGTGCCAGCAGCACCGGACAGGGCAGGTCCCACGAGCAGTACTTC. Its translation: CASSTGQGRSHEQYF.

The chain joins TRBV19 to TRBJ2-7, with 10 bases that match TRBD1. Germline assignment: CDR1 LNHDA and CDR2 SQIVND (reference sequence). With 6 bases clipped from V and 2 bases from J, the junction kept 4 bases outside the gene matches. There are 14 residues in the CDR3. The CDR3 DNA follows: TGTGCCAGTAGGACCGGGACAGGGGCCTACGAGCAGTACTTC. Translating it yields CASRTGTGAYEQYF.

The chain recombines TRBV5-6 with TRBJ1-1; 12 nucleotides match TRBD1. Germline CDR1 and CDR2: SGHDT and YYEEEE. V lost 3 bases, J lost 4 bases, and 4 bases stayed unmatched. The CDR3 contains 15 residues. The CDR3 DNA follows: TGTGCCAGCAGCTCGGGACAGGGGGCTGGCACTGAAGCTTTCTTT. Its translation: CASSSGQGAGTEAFF.

The V gene is TRBV15, the J gene TRBJ2-7; D gene uncertain. The germline V gene encodes CDR1 LNHNV and CDR2 YYDKDF (reference sequence). V was cut by 0 bases and J by 2 bases, with 11 bases left in between. The CDR3 length is 15 residues. CDR3 loop: CATSRDRNSAYEQYF. The CDR3 bases are TGTGCCACCAGCAGAGATCGGAACTCTGCCTACGAGCAGTACTTC.

The genes are TRBV4-3 and TRBJ1-2; D remains ambiguous. The CDR3 runs 13 residues. Trimming cost V 3 bases and J 5 bases, with 10 bases left between them. CDR1 is LGHNA, CDR2 YSLEER, per germline. The CDR3 loop reads CASSHLGNYGYTF. The CDR3 nucleotides are TGCGCCAGCAGCCACTTAGGGAATTATGGCTACACCTTC.

The sample holds a few counts of this clonotype. V usage is TRBV20-1 and J usage is TRBJ2-3; weak D call: TRBD1 (5 bases). The CDR3 totals 13 residues. Trimming removed 4 bases from V and 3 bases from J, with 11 bases in between. Per germline, CDR1 DFQATT and CDR2 SNEGSKA (reference sequence). The CDR3 bases are TGCAGTGCTATAGGGGATGTGACAGATACGCAGTATTTT. Translation gives CSAIGDVTDTQYF.

Many counts were recorded for this clonotype. The rearrangement links TRBV20-1 to TRBJ2-7, with 8 bases aligning to TRBD1. The CDR3 consists of 13 residues. Per the germline V gene, CDR1 is DFQATT and CDR2 is SNEGSKA (reference sequence). J was trimmed by 2 bases and V by 6 bases; bases with no gene match: 6. Here the CDR3 reads CSAMDRAPYEQYF. The CDR3, as DNA: TGCAGTGCCATGGACAGGGCGCCCTACGAGCAGTACTTC.

The chain employs TRBV5-1 and TRBJ2-3; D unresolved. The CDR3 covers 15 residues. Per germline, CDR1 SGHRS and CDR2 YFSETQ. V was cut by 0 bases and J by 0 bases, with 8 bases left in between. CDR3 sequence (DNA): TGCGCCAGCAGCTTGGAAGGACGGAGCACAGATACGCAGTATTTT. It specifies CASSLEGRSTDTQYF.

This clonotype was counted many times. This sequence joins TRBV6-5 and TRBJ1-1, with D unresolved. In germline, CDR1 is MNHEY, CDR2 SVGAGI. Trimming pared 0 bases from V and 4 bases from J, leaving 9 bases between. This CDR3 has 14 residues. CDR3 sequence reads: CASSYSEIFTEAFF. The CDR3 DNA reads TGTGCCAGCAGTTACTCGGAGATCTTCACTGAAGCTTTCTTT.

The chain carries TRBV11-1 and TRBJ2-7, with D perhaps TRBD1 (6 bases). The germline V gene has CDR1 SGHAT and CDR2 FQDESV (reference sequence). Deletions cut 5 bases from V and 5 bases from J, with 16 bases between. The CDR3 totals 14 residues. Here the CDR3 reads CASSRQAVGNEQYF. Here the CDR3 DNA reads TGTGCCAGCAGCCGACAGGCCGTCGGGAACGAGCAGTACTTC.

This clonotype was found many times. This chain connects TRBV5-1 to TRBJ2-7, with TRBD1 identical over 8 bases. CDR1 SGHRS and CDR2 YFSETQ come from the germline V gene. This CDR3 is built from 13 residues. V gave up 8 bases and J gave up 5 bases; unmatched junction bases: 9. The CDR3 loop is CASTTGGINEQYF. The CDR3 coding sequence is TGCGCCAGTACAACAGGGGGAATCAACGAGCAGTACTTC.

This clonotype was detected many times. The CDR3, as DNA: TGCAGCGCGGGTGGGGGGCTCACTGAAGCTTTCTTT. Its protein product is CSAGGGLTEAFF. The chain has TRBV29-1 and TRBJ1-1; D is perhaps TRBD1 (6 bases). V was cut by 7 bases and J by 4 bases, with 13 bases left in between. The germline CDR1 and CDR2 sequences are SQVTM and ANQGSEA. The CDR3 is 12 residues long. The full variable domain, in which reference TRBV29-1 and TRBJ1-1 provide the parts outside the CDR3, is SAVISQKPSRDICQRGTSLTIQCQVDSQVTMMFWYRQQPGQSLTLIATANQGSEATYESGFVIDKFPISRPNLTFSTLTVSNMSPEDSSIYLCSAGGGLTEAFFGQGTRLTVV.

In this sample, this clonotype turned up a few times. The chain joins TRBV29-1 to TRBJ1-1; TRBD1 is a possible D gene (5 bases). Germline V gene sequence: CDR1 SQVTM, CDR2 ANQGSEA. CDR3 length: 13 residues. V was shortened by 4 bases and J by 3 bases, with 12 bases between the two germline ends. The CDR3 region is CSVGWGRDTEAFF. The CDR3, as DNA: TGCAGCGTTGGGTGGGGGAGGGACACTGAAGCTTTCTTT.

This clonotype was detected a few times. This chain joins TRBV6-2 or TRBV6-3 and TRBJ2-7; perhaps TRBD2 as D (6 bases). The V end lost 5 bases, the J end lost 7 bases, and 18 bases lay between the germline ends. This CDR3 contains 14 residues. From germline, CDR1 is MNHEY and CDR2 SVGEGT. This CDR3 is CASSLGTGLPEQYF. The CDR3 nucleotides are TGTGCCAGCAGTCTTGGGACGGGACTCCCAGAGCAGTACTTC.

This clonotype was observed many times. Germline and junction disagree at one end, which may indicate a read error. The chain carries TRBV20-1 and TRBJ2-5; no reliable D call. This CDR3 is 13 amino acids long. Germline lookup yields CDR1 DFQATT and CDR2 SNEGSKA (reference sequence). As DNA, the CDR3 is TGCAGTGCCAGAGAAAATAGCAGGGAGACCCAGTACTTC. As protein: CSARENSRETQYF.